These 26 T cell receptor beta chains came from one sample sequenced in a study of OX40 agonist ivuxolimab in advanced cancers. This table comes from immunoSEQ multiplex PCR, and its TCRdb copy is limited to in-frame clones, with some not included. The profile covers more than 50,000 clones, with roughly 90% appearing a single time and approximately 0.55% taken by the ten largest. The sequencing used CD4+ or CD8+ T cells sorted from blood, collected in a trial of the OX40 agonist ivuxolimab. The source of these receptors is an adult with an advanced solid tumor such as melanoma, head and neck, liver or kidney cancer.

CDR3 sequence: CATSRGGRAGDNEQFF. The CDR3 nucleotides are TGTGCCACCAGCAGAGGTGGGAGGGCCGGGGACAATGAGCAGTTCTTC. The chain joins TRBV15 to TRBJ2-1; 7 nucleotides match TRBD2. Trimming took 1 base from V and 5 from J; bases not matched to a gene: 8. Germline assignment: CDR1 LNHNV and CDR2 YYDKDF (reference sequence). The CDR3 covers 16 residues.

The CDR3: CASSALGQGLYGYTF. The CDR3 DNA follows: TGTGCCAGCAGCGCTTTGGGACAGGGCCTCTATGGCTACACCTTC. The chain is built from TRBV14 and TRBJ1-2; 9 positions agree with TRBD1. V lost 5 bases, J lost 4 bases, and 8 bases stayed unmatched. CDR1 SGHDN and CDR2 FVKESK come from the germline V gene. The CDR3 runs to 15 residues.

V usage is TRBV5-1 and J usage is TRBJ2-1, with TRBD1 as a possible D gene (6 bases). This CDR3 comprises 16 residues. V shed 4 bases and J shed 4 bases, with 18 bases lying between them. Germline V gives CDR1 SGHRS, CDR2 YFSETQ. The CDR3 here is CASSPREGGGYNEQFF. The CDR3 DNA reads TGCGCCAGCAGCCCCCGCGAAGGGGGTGGTTACAATGAGCAGTTCTTC. The full variable domain, its missing parts supplied by reference TRBV5-1 and TRBJ2-1, is KAGVTQTPRYLIKTRGQQVTLSCSPISGHRSVSWYQQTPGQGLQFLFEYFSETQRNKGNFPGRFSGRQFSNSRSEMNVSTLELGDSALYLCASSPREGGGYNEQFFGPGTRLTVL.

The chain uses TRBV27 and TRBJ2-5; 10 positions match TRBD1. The germline gives CDR1 MNHEY, CDR2 SMNVEV (reference sequence). The CDR3 sequence is 15 residues long. The ends lost 2 bases at V and 5 bases at J; junction bases unmatched: 5. CDR3 residues: CASSLDRGRRETQYF. The CDR3 bases are TGTGCCAGCAGTTTAGACAGGGGGCGTAGGGAGACCCAGTACTTC.

The V and J genes are TRBV19 and TRBJ2-7; D possibly matches TRBD1 or TRBD2 (5 bases each). V lost 5 bases and J 1 base, leaving 12 bases between the germline ends. Germline CDR1 is LNHDA and CDR2 is SQIVND (reference sequence). There are 14 residues in the CDR3. For the CDR3, the DNA is TGTGCCAGTAGTGCTGGGACGGGTTCCTACGAGCAGTACTTC. Amino acid sequence: CASSAGTGSYEQYF. Full variable domain (outside the CDR3, taken from reference TRBV19 and TRBJ2-7): DGGITQSPKYLFRKEGQNVTLSCEQNLNHDAMYWYRQDPGQGLRLIYYSQIVNDFQKGDIAEGYSVSREKKESFPLTVTSAQKNPTAFYLCASSAGTGSYEQYFGPGTRLTVT.

This rearrangement joins TRBV11-2 to TRBJ2-7, with D possibly being TRBD1 or TRBD2 (5 bases each). The CDR3 is 14 residues long. Trimming took off 2 bases at V and 5 bases at J, with 13 bases between the two ends. Germline CDR1 reads SGHAT; CDR2 reads FQNNGV. CDR3 amino acids: CASSLLWGSHEQYF. In DNA form, the CDR3 reads TGTGCCAGCAGCTTATTATGGGGGTCTCACGAGCAGTACTTC.

The chain recombines TRBV10-2 with TRBJ1-4, with D maybe TRBD1 (5 bases). The length of the CDR3 is 15 residues. CDR1 WSHSY and CDR2 SAAADI come from the germline V gene. Trimming left V 7 bases short and J 6 bases short, with 18 bases between. CDR3 bases: TGCGCCAGCAATGGGAGGGGAAGCCTAGATGAAAAACTGTTTTTT. Residues: CASNGRGSLDEKLFF.

DNA of the CDR3: TGCGCCAGCAGTGACCTCCTGGGACTAGCGGGAGAAAGGTACGAGCAGTACTTC. The encoded protein is CASSDLLGLAGERYEQYF. The rearrangement links TRBV10-2 to TRBJ2-7, with 14 nucleotides matching TRBD2. The germline CDR1 and CDR2 sequences are WSHSY and SAAADI. This CDR3 region has 18 residues. V trimming: 3 bases; J trimming: 4 bases; junction bases outside the gene matches: 11.

There are a few counts of this clone. The V gene is TRBV5-4, the J gene TRBJ2-7; D may match TRBD1 or TRBD2 (5 bases each). Germline values: CDR1 SGHNT, CDR2 YYREEE (reference sequence). The CDR3 has 13 residues. Trimming took off 1 base at V and 4 bases at J, with 9 bases between the two ends. The CDR3 sequence: CASSLFGGYEQYF. DNA for the CDR3: TGTGCCAGCAGCTTGTTTGGGGGTTACGAGCAGTACTTC.

The chain combines TRBV28 with TRBJ2-5, with 7 bases that match TRBD1. From germline, CDR1 is MDHEN and CDR2 SYDVKM. The ends lost 4 bases at V and 1 base at J; junction bases unmatched: 9. This CDR3 has 16 amino acids. This CDR3 is CASSSPGQRFQETQYF. The CDR3 DNA reads TGTGCCAGCAGTTCTCCGGGACAGAGATTCCAAGAGACCCAGTACTTC. Variable domain in full (rest from reference TRBV28 and TRBJ2-5): DVKVTQSSRYLVKRTGEKVFLECVQDMDHENMFWYRQDPGLGLRLIYFSYDVKMKEKGDIPEGYSVSREKKERFSLILESASTNQTSMYLCASSSPGQRFQETQYFGPGTRLLVL.

This clone is a singleton in its sample. The genes are TRBV4-3 and TRBJ2-2; the match to TRBD1 covers 7 bases. CDR1 LGHNA and CDR2 YSLEER come from the germline V gene. The CDR3 contains 16 residues. The ends lost 4 bases at V and 5 bases at J; junction bases unmatched: 10. CDR3 DNA sequence: TGCGCCAGCAGCCCTGCAACAGGGGTTGGTACCGGGGAGCTGTTTTTT. This codes for CASSPATGVGTGELFF.

The V gene is TRBV19, the J gene TRBJ2-2; no clear D gene. This CDR3 region has 18 residues. The ends were cut back, 4 bases at V and 3 bases at J, with 21 bases in the middle. Germline V gives CDR1 LNHDA, CDR2 SQIVND (reference sequence). The CDR3 sequence is CASSNGVSREPYTGELFF. For the CDR3, the DNA is TGTGCCAGTAGTAATGGGGTTTCACGAGAACCTTACACCGGGGAGCTGTTTTTT.

The V gene is TRBV30, the J gene TRBJ2-2; tentative D call: TRBD1 (6 bases). Germline values: CDR1 GTSNPN, CDR2 SVGIG (reference sequence). Deletions cut 4 bases from V and 6 bases from J, with 12 bases between. The CDR3 runs 13 residues. CDR3 DNA sequence: TGTGCCTGGAAGCCACAGGGACCCGGGGAGCTGTTTTTT. Protein: CAWKPQGPGELFF.

CDR3 sequence (DNA): TGTGCCAGCAGTTGGCTAGCCAATGAGCAGTTCTTC. Translation: CASSWLANEQFF. J is TRBJ2-1 and V is TRBV6-6; weak D call: TRBD2 (5 bases). The length of the CDR3 is 12 residues. Per the germline V gene, CDR1 is MNHNY and CDR2 is SVGAGI (reference sequence). Trimming pared 4 bases from V and 6 bases from J, leaving 7 bases between.

The genes are TRBV5-1 and TRBJ2-1; 9 nucleotides agree with TRBD2. This CDR3 region has 15 residues. Germline-derived CDR1 and CDR2 are SGHRS and YFSETQ. V was clipped by 1 base and J by 10 bases; unmatched bases: 9. The CDR3 spells CASSLFAGGPEEQFF. In nucleotides, the CDR3 is TGCGCCAGCAGCTTGTTTGCGGGGGGGCCTGAGGAGCAGTTCTTC.

This clone occurred a few times. The chain is built from TRBV5-1 and TRBJ2-5; tentatively, D is TRBD1 (6 bases). The CDR3 sequence is 14 residues long. Germline V gene data show CDR1 as SGHRS and CDR2 as YFSETQ. V lost 3 bases and J 3 bases, leaving 12 bases between the germline ends. Written as DNA, the CDR3 is TGCGCCAGCAGCTCTGGGACACATGAAGAGACCCAGTACTTC. Amino acids: CASSSGTHEETQYF.

This rearrangement joins TRBV19 to TRBJ1-2, with no clear D. V dropped 2 bases and J dropped 8 bases, with 15 bases sitting between them. The CDR3 consists of 14 residues. Germline CDR1 is LNHDA and CDR2 is SQIVND (reference sequence). The CDR3 DNA sequence: TGTGCCAGTAGTATACCGGGATTAGGTTACGGCTACACCTTC. It is translated as CASSIPGLGYGYTF.

This clone appeared once. The rearrangement joins TRBV2 to TRBJ1-6, with a tentative D call TRBD1 (6 bases). V lost 1 base and J 3 bases, leaving 10 bases between the germline ends. This CDR3 is built from 16 residues. Germline CDR1 is SNHLY and CDR2 is FYNNEI. CDR3 nucleotide sequence: TGTGCCAGCAGTGAAGATACAGGGAACTATAATTCACCCCTCCACTTT. Translated, it gives CASSEDTGNYNSPLHF.

The chain combines TRBV25-1 with TRBJ1-5; D possibly corresponds to TRBD1 (6 bases). This CDR3 region has 16 residues. V lost 6 bases, J lost 3 bases, and 18 bases lay in between. CDR1 MGHDK and CDR2 SYGVNS come from the germline V gene. DNA of the CDR3: TGTGCCAGCAGCCTTTTCGAGGGGGGCGACAATCAGCCCCAGCATTTT. The encoded protein is CASSLFEGGDNQPQHF.

V usage is TRBV19 and J usage is TRBJ2-2, with D perhaps TRBD1 (7 bases). In germline, CDR1 is LNHDA, CDR2 SQIVND (reference sequence). This CDR3 comprises 16 residues. V was clipped by 3 bases and J by 5 bases, with 16 bases between them. The DNA for the CDR3 is TGTGCCAGTAGTATGAGGCGGGCAGGGGGGACCGGGGAGCTGTTTTTT. Translating it yields CASSMRRAGGTGELFF.

The CDR3 spells CASSWRGRVEEKLFF. CDR3 sequence (DNA): TGTGCCAGCAGTTGGAGGGGGCGAGTAGAGGAAAAACTGTTTTTT. The chain links TRBV28 to TRBJ1-4; the match to TRBD1 covers 7 bases. The germline V gene encodes CDR1 MDHEN and CDR2 SYDVKM. This CDR3 contains 15 residues. V was clipped by 4 bases and J by 8 bases; unmatched bases: 10.

The gene calls are TRBV4-2 and TRBJ2-7; TRBD1 agrees at 8 bases. V lost 0 bases, J lost 6 bases, and 10 bases stayed unmatched. This CDR3 has 16 residues. The germline V gene has CDR1 LGHNA and CDR2 YNFKEQ. DNA of the CDR3: TGTGCCAGCAGCCAAGACTCGACAGGGGTAGGAGGCGAGCAGTACTTC. This sequence encodes CASSQDSTGVGGEQYF.

The CDR3 spells CASSSLGTGDYEQYF. In DNA form, the CDR3 reads TGTGCCAGCAGCTCTCTCGGGACAGGGGACTACGAGCAGTACTTC. This rearrangement joins TRBV11-2 to TRBJ2-7, with TRBD1 matching 10 bases. Trimming cost V 4 bases and J 3 bases; bases outside gene matches: 6. The CDR3 spans 15 residues. CDR1 is SGHAT and CDR2 is FQNNGV in the germline V gene.

The genes are TRBV28 and TRBJ2-1; D unclear. The CDR3 sequence is 11 residues long. Germline V lookup: CDR1 MDHEN, CDR2 SYDVKM. V lost 6 bases, J lost 10 bases, and 10 bases lay in between. The CDR3 sequence is CASSLLGEQFF. The CDR3 DNA reads as TGTGCCAGCAGCCTCCTTGGAGAGCAGTTCTTC.

This rearrangement joins TRBV23-1 to TRBJ2-6; tentatively, D is TRBD1 or TRBD2 (7 bases each). TRBV23-1 belongs to the ORF category, with a function that is uncertain. V lost 1 base and J 0 bases, leaving 16 bases between the germline ends. This CDR3 contains 19 residues. CDR3 nucleotides: TGCGCCAGCAGTCAATTAGGGAGGGGGCCCTACTCTGGGGCCAACGTCCTGACTTTC. Translation gives CASSQLGRGPYSGANVLTF.

The chain couples TRBV30 to TRBJ2-5; 9 positions match TRBD2. V dropped 1 base and J dropped 7; count of bases not matched to a gene: 13. Germline CDR1 is GTSNPN and CDR2 is SVGIG (reference sequence). The CDR3 consists of 16 residues. The CDR3 DNA sequence: TGTGCCTGGAGTGGCACGGCGGGGGGGCGTTGGGCGACCCAGTACTTC. The encoded protein is CAWSGTAGGRWATQYF. The whole variable domain, remainder taken from reference TRBV30 and TRBJ2-5, is SQTIHQWPATLVQPVGSPLSLECTVEGTSNPNLYWYRQAAGRGLQLLFYSVGIGQISSEVPQNLSASRPQDRQFILSSKKLLLSDSGFYLCAWSGTAGGRWATQYFGPGTRLLVL.